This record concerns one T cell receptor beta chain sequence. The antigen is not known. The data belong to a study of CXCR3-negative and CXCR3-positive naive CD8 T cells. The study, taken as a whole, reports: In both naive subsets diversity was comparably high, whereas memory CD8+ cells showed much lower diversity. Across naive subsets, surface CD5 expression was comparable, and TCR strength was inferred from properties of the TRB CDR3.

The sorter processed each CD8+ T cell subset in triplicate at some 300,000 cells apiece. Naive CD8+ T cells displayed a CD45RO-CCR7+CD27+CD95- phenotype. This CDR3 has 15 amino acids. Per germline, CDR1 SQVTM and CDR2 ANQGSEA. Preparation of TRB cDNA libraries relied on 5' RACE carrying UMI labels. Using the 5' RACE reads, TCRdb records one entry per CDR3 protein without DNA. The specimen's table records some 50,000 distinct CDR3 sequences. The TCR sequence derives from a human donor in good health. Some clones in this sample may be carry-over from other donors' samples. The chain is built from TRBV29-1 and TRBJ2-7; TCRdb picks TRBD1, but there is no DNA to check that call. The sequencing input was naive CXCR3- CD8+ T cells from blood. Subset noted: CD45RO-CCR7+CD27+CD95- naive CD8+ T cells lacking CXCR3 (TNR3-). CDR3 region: CSVGGATGTDYEQYF.